This TCR beta chain appears in the sequencing data of a study of T cells in women clearing cervical HPV infection. Study summary: Controls were women whose single incident HPV16 infection cleared within 12 months without precancer or cancer.

Worth noting for this clone: With the read ending 3 residues before the CDR3 end, the germline J gene is used to fill in that end.

This CDR3 spans 15 amino acids. The germline V gene has CDR1 MDHEN and CDR2 SYDVKM. The V gene lost 4 bases and the J gene lost 0 bases, with 12 bases spanning the gap. Sequencing used immunoSEQ multiplex PCR; TCRdb keeps in-frame clones, though not all of them. The specimen's table records roughly 28,000 clones. The V gene is TRBV28, the J gene TRBJ2-5; D uncertain. The clonotype originates from a woman between 18 and 70 years old with a cervical HPV16 infection that either progressed to CIN3+ or cleared (not recorded which). The specimen was blood buffy coat. CDR3 bases read: TGTGCCAGCAGTTACGGCAGCAGGAACCAAGAGACC. The encoded protein is CASSYGSRNQET. Given in full, the CDR3 is CASSYGSRNQETQYF.